What follows are 19 T cell receptor beta chains derived from one specimen sequenced in a study of CD8+CD57+ T cells in acquired aplastic anemia. The TCR beta profiling, which covered VDJ combination and CDR3 sequence, was carried out using genomic DNA as the template. Via MiXCR, TCRdb re-called the reads, giving one row per CDR3 protein. This repertoire shows some 130,000 distinct CDR3 sequences, around two fifths found once; its top ten account for under 9%. The sequencing input was sorted CD4+, CD8+, or CD8+CD57+ T cells (not recorded which) from PBMCs. The receptors originated from a human donor in good health, serving as a control.

In nucleotides, the CDR3 is TGTGCCAACAGGCCCAGACAGGGTTCCTCTGGAAACACCATATATTTT. As protein: CANRPRQGSSGNTIYF. The J gene is TRBJ1-3, the V gene TRBV10-3; 7 bases are shared with TRBD1. Losses at the gene ends were 10 bases for V and 0 bases for J; bases not matched to a gene: 12. CDR1 and CDR2 (germline): ENHRY, SYGVKD. This CDR3 has 16 amino acids.

A word on this clonotype: It may be a read error: a sequence one base away is much more abundant. V gene TRBV11-2 combines with J gene TRBJ1-3; 7 bases fit TRBD1. Trimming took 3 bases from V and 2 from J; bases not matched to a gene: 7. CDR3 length: 16 residues. CDR1 SGHAT and CDR2 FQNNGV come from the germline V gene. CDR3 residues: CASSLTGLRTGNTIYF. The CDR3 DNA reads as TGTGCCAGCAGCTTGACAGGGTTGAGGACTGGAAACACCATATATTTT.

At least ten counts were recorded for this clonotype. The V call is TRBV6-1, the J call TRBJ2-3; no clear D. This CDR3 region has 13 residues. V was shortened by 6 bases and J by 0 bases, with 7 bases between the two germline ends. Germline CDR1 and CDR2: MNHNS and SASEGT. CDR3 amino acids: CASRVSSTDTQYF. The DNA of the CDR3 is TGTGCCAGCAGAGTAAGCAGCACAGATACGCAGTATTTT.

In the case of this clonotype: A read error is likely, as this CDR3 ends without the conserved phenylalanine or tryptophan. The rearrangement links TRBV5-1 to TRBJ1-1; the D is unclear. This CDR3 is 14 amino acids long. The germline CDR1 and CDR2 sequences are SGHRS and YFSETQ. V was shortened by 0 bases and J by 4 bases, with 10 bases between the two germline ends. CDR3 DNA: TGCGCCAGCAGCTTGGCCGGGGTTGTCACTGAAGCTTTCCTT. Its protein is CASSLAGVVTEAFL.

CDR3 residues: CAWSVAGAGEKLFF. In DNA form, the CDR3 reads TGTGCCTGGAGTGTAGCGGGGGCAGGGGAAAAACTGTTTTTT. This rearrangement joins TRBV30 to TRBJ1-4; tentatively, D is TRBD1 (6 bases). The CDR3 is 14 amino acids. Trimming shortened V by 0 bases and J by 8 bases, and 13 bases separated the two germline ends. CDR1 is GTSNPN, CDR2 SVGIG, per germline (reference sequence).

This clonotype was counted many times. The chain links TRBV12-3 or TRBV12-4 to TRBJ1-1, with a weak D call TRBD1 (6 bases). V shed 5 bases and J shed 0 bases, with 10 bases lying between them. This CDR3 contains 14 residues. Here the CDR3 reads CASSQGWVNTEAFF. In nucleotides, the CDR3 is TGTGCCAGCAGTCAGGGGTGGGTGAACACTGAAGCTTTCTTT.

This clonotype was recorded many times. This rearrangement joins TRBV3-1 to TRBJ2-5; D is undetermined. Trimming stripped 1 base from V and 7 bases from J, with 13 bases between. The germline V gene encodes CDR1 LGHDT and CDR2 YNNKEL (reference sequence). The CDR3 has 14 amino acids. CDR3 sequence reads: CASSQVARLGTQYF. The DNA of the CDR3 is TGTGCCAGCAGCCAAGTGGCCCGTTTGGGGACCCAGTACTTC.

The chain links TRBV20-1 to TRBJ1-2; possibly TRBD1 for D (6 bases). V lost 3 bases and J 4 bases, leaving 18 bases between the germline ends. The CDR3 covers 15 residues. The germline CDR1 and CDR2 sequences are DFQATT and SNEGSKA (reference sequence). The CDR3 is CSASPGTGFTYGYTF. Here the CDR3 DNA reads TGCAGTGCTAGTCCCGGCACAGGGTTCACCTATGGCTACACCTTC.

About this clonotype: A much larger clone is a single base away; this may be a read error. The CDR3 coding sequence is TGCAGTGGCTCAAGGGGCAACATGAACACTGAAGTTTTCTTT. Protein: CSGSRGNMNTEVFF. The chain recombines TRBV20-1 with TRBJ1-1, with D possibly being TRBD1 (5 bases). Per germline, CDR1 DFQATT and CDR2 SNEGSKA (reference sequence). The CDR3 totals 14 residues.

This clonotype showed up many times. The CDR3 nucleotides read TGTGCCAGTAGTACCTCCGGGACAGGGGGCGTAAAGACCCAGTACTTC. Translated, it gives CASSTSGTGGVKTQYF. The gene calls are TRBV19 and TRBJ2-5, with TRBD1 matching over 12 bases. Per the germline V gene, CDR1 is LNHDA and CDR2 is SQIVND (reference sequence). The CDR3 loop spans 16 amino acids. J gave up 6 bases and V 4 bases, and 9 bases lay outside the gene matches.

This clonotype was recorded at least ten times. The chain uses TRBV5-1 and TRBJ2-2, with TRBD2 matching 9 bases. The V gene's germline CDR1 is SGHRS and CDR2 YFSETQ. The CDR3 contains 15 residues. V was pared by 4 bases and J by 7 bases, with 8 bases of the junction left unmatched. CDR3: CASSVASGDSGELFF. CDR3 nucleotides: TGCGCCAGCAGCGTCGCTAGCGGGGATAGCGGGGAGCTGTTTTTT.

The table lists this clonotype with a few counts. It may be a read error: a sequence one base away is much more abundant. Likely a read error: the CDR3 ends without its conserved phenylalanine or tryptophan. The chain employs TRBV12-3 or TRBV12-4 and TRBJ1-5; D may be TRBD1 (5 bases). The CDR3 has 13 residues. Deletions cut 5 bases from V and 5 bases from J, with 10 bases between. The CDR3 loop reads CASSTLGDQPQHL. In nucleotides, the CDR3 is TGTGCCAGCAGTACCCTAGGGGATCAGCCCCAGCATCTT.

In this sample, this clonotype turned up many times. The chain couples TRBV4-1 to TRBJ2-7; TRBD2 aligns across 9 bases. CDR1 and CDR2 from the germline V gene are MGHRA and YSYEKL. The CDR3 is made up of 16 amino acids. V dropped 6 bases and J dropped 5; count of bases not matched to a gene: 14. Here the CDR3 DNA reads TGCGCCAGCAGAGAGACGATTAGCGGGAGTTGGGACGAGCAGTACTTC. This translates into CASRETISGSWDEQYF.

This clonotype was seen at least ten times. CDR3 loop: CSARDRLAGYTF. The CDR3 nucleotides are TGCAGTGCTAGGGACAGGCTGGCGGGCTACACCTTC. V usage is TRBV20-1 and J usage is TRBJ1-2; the match to TRBD1 covers 7 bases. CDR3 length equals 12 residues. With 3 bases clipped from V and 8 bases from J, the junction kept 6 bases outside the gene matches. Germline CDR1 reads DFQATT; CDR2 reads SNEGSKA (reference sequence).

This clonotype was found many times. The chain carries TRBV20-1 and TRBJ1-2, with D unclear. Germline V gives CDR1 DFQATT, CDR2 SNEGSKA (reference sequence). CDR3 size: 14 residues. Trimming took off 0 bases at V and 1 base at J, with 9 bases between the two ends. CDR3: CSARDAGSNYGYTF. CDR3 DNA: TGCAGTGCTAGAGATGCGGGGAGTAACTATGGCTACACCTTC.

Many counts were recorded for this clonotype. The V gene is TRBV29-1, the J gene TRBJ2-7, with 7 bases lining up with TRBD1. The junction had 8 bases not matched to a gene; V was cut back by 3 bases and J by 0 bases. The CDR3 covers 15 residues. Germline CDR1 is SQVTM and CDR2 is ANQGSEA. In DNA form, the CDR3 reads TGCAGCGTTGACGTAACAGGGGAAAGCTCCTACGAGCAGTACTTC. Translation gives CSVDVTGESSYEQYF.

This clonotype has only a few counts. A clone one base away is much larger, so this may be a read error. The J gene is TRBJ1-2, the V gene TRBV6-1; D is unresolved. Germline V lookup: CDR1 MNHNS, CDR2 SASEGT. V gave up 6 bases and J gave up 0 bases, with 8 bases separating them. CDR3 length equals 13 residues. CDR3 nucleotides: TGTGCCAGCAGGGAACCAGCTAACTATGGCTACACCTTC. This gives the protein CASREPANYGYTF.

This rearrangement joins TRBV19 to TRBJ2-3; no firm D call. Trimming left V 5 bases short and J 0 bases short, with 15 bases between. Germline lookup yields CDR1 LNHDA and CDR2 SQIVND (reference sequence). This CDR3 has 16 residues. Here the CDR3 DNA reads TGTGCCAGTAGTCCCCCGCTGGTGGGCAGCACAGATACGCAGTATTTT. Translation: CASSPPLVGSTDTQYF. Combining the CDR3 with reference TRBV19 and TRBJ2-3 gives the whole variable domain DGGITQSPKYLFRKEGQNVTLSCEQNLNHDAMYWYRQDPGQGLRLIYYSQIVNDFQKGDIAEGYSVSREKKESFPLTVTSAQKNPTAFYLCASSPPLVGSTDTQYFGPGTRLTVL.

This clonotype is a singleton in its sample. The chain combines TRBV6-1 with TRBJ2-7; 7 positions agree with TRBD2. Per the germline V gene, CDR1 is MNHNS and CDR2 is SASEGT. V trimming: 6 bases; J trimming: 5 bases; junction bases outside the gene matches: 16. This CDR3 spans 16 amino acids. The CDR3 sequence: CASRSSGGVVLHEQYF. The CDR3 nucleotides are TGTGCCAGCAGGTCCAGTGGGGGGGTCGTGTTGCACGAGCAGTACTTC.